The 17 T cell receptor beta chains reported below all come from one sample, sequenced in a study of blood T cells in healthy people across ages. Primed by a sample-barcoded 5' primer and a J-beta primer mix, a second PCR proceeded for about 7 to 12 cycles. From the 5' RACE reads, TCRdb called clonotypes with MiXCR, one entry per CDR3 protein. The sample has about 640,000 distinct CDR3 sequences, around 31% seen once. Sequencing was carried out using blood. All receptors come from a woman of 80 years or more in good health.

This clonotype has at least ten counts. J is TRBJ2-7 and V is TRBV7-2; maybe TRBD2 (5 bases). This CDR3 is built from 13 residues. V lost 5 bases and J lost 7, with 15 bases in between. CDR1 and CDR2 (germline): SGHTA, FQGNSA. In DNA, the CDR3 is TGTGCCAGCAGCCGTAGACCTACGGGGGAGCAGTACTTC. This encodes CASSRRPTGEQYF.

This clonotype was detected ten times or more. The rearrangement uses TRBV29-1 and TRBJ2-1; weak D call: TRBD1 (6 bases). This CDR3 is 14 amino acids long. Trimming took off 2 bases at V and 2 bases at J, with 10 bases between the two ends. The germline gives CDR1 SQVTM, CDR2 ANQGSEA. DNA of the CDR3: TGCAGCGTTGAATTACAGGGCGCCTACAATGAGCAGTTCTTC. This encodes CSVELQGAYNEQFF.

This clonotype was detected many times. The chain employs TRBV5-1 and TRBJ2-5; D perhaps matches TRBD1 (5 bases). This CDR3 spans 14 amino acids. Per germline, CDR1 SGHRS and CDR2 YFSETQ. Trimming removed 4 bases from V and 1 base from J, with 11 bases in between. The CDR3 nucleotides are TGCGCCAGCAGCATGGGGCCAGGCCAAGAGACCCAGTACTTC. Its translation is CASSMGPGQETQYF.

This clonotype was detected many times. This chain joins TRBV30 and TRBJ1-5; no definite D call. This CDR3 has 13 amino acids. V was clipped by 0 bases and J by 6 bases, with 9 bases between them. Germline V gene lookup returns CDR1 GTSNPN and CDR2 SVGIG (reference sequence). The CDR3 DNA is TGTGCCTGGAGTGTGGAGGGAAGTCAGCCCCAGCATTTT. It specifies CAWSVEGSQPQHF.

The rearrangement uses TRBV7-3 and TRBJ1-1; D unclear. The length of the CDR3 is 15 residues. CDR1 is SGHTA and CDR2 is FQGTGA in the germline V gene. Between the trimmed V and J ends, which lost 1 base and 1 base, there was a span of 10 bases. CDR3 in DNA: TGTGCCAGCAGCTTAATGGCAGGCGGGAACACTGAAGCTTTCTTT. As protein: CASSLMAGGNTEAFF.

This chain connects TRBV7-4 to TRBJ2-3, with 9 positions matching TRBD2. This CDR3 is built from 16 residues. Losses at the gene ends were 1 base for V and 5 bases for J; bases not matched to a gene: 7. Germline CDR1 SGHVT, CDR2 SQSDAQ. The CDR3 DNA sequence: TGTGCCAGCAGCTTAGTCAGCGGGGGGCCTAAAGATACGCAGTATTTT. As protein: CASSLVSGGPKDTQYF.

Note on this clonotype: This may be a read error, as it is one base from a much larger clone. The chain is built from TRBV7-2 and TRBJ2-3; TRBD2 agrees at 7 bases. Germline assignment: CDR1 SGHTA and CDR2 FQGNSA. Germline trimming cut 4 bases from V and 1 base from J; bases unmatched to any gene: 5. CDR3 length equals 15 residues. CDR3 amino acids: CASSSGTTRTDTQYF. CDR3 bases: TGTGCCAGCAGCTCCGGGACTACCCGCACAGATACGCAGTATTTT.

Only a few counts were recorded for this clonotype. The chain has TRBV13 and TRBJ2-7; D could derive from TRBD1 or TRBD2 (5 bases each). The CDR3 is 17 residues long. Trimming stripped 1 base from V and 7 bases from J, with 23 bases between. Germline values: CDR1 PRHDT, CDR2 FYEKMQ (reference sequence). The CDR3 spells CASSLVRSGTVVGEQYF. The CDR3 bases are TGTGCCAGCAGCTTAGTCAGGTCGGGGACCGTTGTGGGAGAGCAGTACTTC.

The chain's CDR3 is CASSINLGETQYF. CDR3 sequence (DNA): TGTGCCAGTAGTATCAATCTTGGGGAGACCCAGTACTTC. The chain joins TRBV19 to TRBJ2-5; no clear D. V shed 3 bases and J shed 5 bases, with 10 bases lying between them. This CDR3 has 13 residues. CDR1 is LNHDA, CDR2 SQIVND, per germline (reference sequence).

This clonotype was detected many times. The V and J genes are TRBV25-1 and TRBJ1-4; the D is unclear. The germline V gene has CDR1 MGHDK and CDR2 SYGVNS. Trimming cost V 1 base and J 5 bases, with 11 bases left between them. This CDR3 has 15 residues. This CDR3 is CASSEWATGNEKLFF. CDR3 in DNA: TGTGCCAGCAGTGAATGGGCAACGGGGAATGAAAAACTGTTTTTT.

For this clonotype: A read error may explain this, as a much larger clone is one base away. The chain is built from TRBV20-1 and TRBJ2-7; D unclear. The CDR3 is 15 amino acids. The ends were cut back, 1 base at V and 2 bases at J, with 15 bases in the middle. Germline V gene data show CDR1 as DFQATT and CDR2 as SNEGSKA (reference sequence). CDR3: CSARVQAASPYEQYF. CDR3 sequence (DNA): TGCAGTGCTAGAGTACAAGCAGCCTCCCCCTACGAGCAGTACTTC.

The sample holds many counts of this clonotype. V usage is TRBV12-3 or TRBV12-4 and J usage is TRBJ1-1; D is perhaps TRBD1 (6 bases). The CDR3 has 16 residues. Trimming pared 3 bases from V and 2 bases from J, leaving 16 bases between. The CDR3 nucleotides read TGTGCCAGCAGTTTCAGAACGGGACAACAAAACACTGAAGCTTTCTTT. It yields the protein CASSFRTGQQNTEAFF.

This clonotype has at least ten counts. V and J are TRBV9 and TRBJ2-1; D possibly corresponds to TRBD2 (5 bases). Germline V lookup: CDR1 SGDLS, CDR2 YYNGEE. The germline V and J ends were trimmed by 0 bases and 0 bases, with 13 bases remaining between them. This CDR3 has 17 residues. CDR3 in DNA: TGTGCCAGCAGCGTAGTGGCAGCTGGACTCTCCTACAATGAGCAGTTCTTC. Translation: CASSVVAAGLSYNEQFF.

This clonotype occurred many times. As DNA, the CDR3 is TGTGCCAGCAGCTTAGAGGGACAGGGGGCTCGCTACACCTTC. It specifies CASSLEGQGARYTF. This chain uses TRBV7-9 with TRBJ1-2, with 12 positions matching TRBD1. This CDR3 region has 14 residues. The V gene end was trimmed by 1 base and the J gene end by 9 bases; junction bases not matched to a gene: 3. The germline CDR1 and CDR2 sequences are SEHNR and FQNEAQ (reference sequence).

This clonotype was seen only a few times. An end of the junction differs from the germline gene, which may be a read error. The rearrangement joins TRBV6-1 to TRBJ1-2, with unresolved D. Germline V gene sequence: CDR1 MNHNS, CDR2 SASEGT. The CDR3 sequence is 17 residues long. CDR3 region: CASSETFGGLGEYGCTF. The CDR3 DNA reads TGTGCCAGCAGTGAAACTTTTGGCGGGCTTGGGGAGTATGGCTGCACCTTC.

This clonotype has at least ten counts. This chain links TRBV7-2 with TRBJ2-1; D possibly corresponds to TRBD1 (6 bases). CDR1 is SGHTA, CDR2 FQGNSA, per germline. V was clipped by 1 base and J by 9 bases, with 13 bases between them. CDR3 length equals 14 residues. The CDR3 region is CASSLGVQGFEQFF. The CDR3, as DNA: TGTGCCAGCAGCTTAGGGGTTCAGGGGTTTGAGCAGTTCTTC.

About this clonotype itself: The CDR3 end shows no conserved phenylalanine or tryptophan, and so a read error is likely. The V gene is TRBV12-3 or TRBV12-4, the J gene TRBJ2-5; TRBD1 agrees at 10 bases. This CDR3 contains 17 residues. The V gene end was trimmed by 3 bases and the J gene end by 11 bases; junction bases not matched to a gene: 18. CDR3 nucleotides: TGTGCCAGCAGTTTTCGTGGGACAGGGGAATTGGTAAACTTTCAGTACCTC. Amino acids: CASSFRGTGELVNFQYL.